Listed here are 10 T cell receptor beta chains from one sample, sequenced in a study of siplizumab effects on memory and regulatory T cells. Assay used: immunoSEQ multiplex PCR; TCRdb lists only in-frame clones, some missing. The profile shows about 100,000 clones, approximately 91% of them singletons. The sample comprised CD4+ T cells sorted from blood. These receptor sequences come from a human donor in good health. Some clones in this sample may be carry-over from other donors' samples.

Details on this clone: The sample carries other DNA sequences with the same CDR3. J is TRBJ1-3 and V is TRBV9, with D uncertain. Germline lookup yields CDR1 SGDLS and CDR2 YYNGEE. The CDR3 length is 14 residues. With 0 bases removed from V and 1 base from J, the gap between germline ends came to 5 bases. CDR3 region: CASSVGSSGNTIYF. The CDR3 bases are TGTGCCAGCAGCGTAGGAAGTTCTGGAAACACCATATATTTT.

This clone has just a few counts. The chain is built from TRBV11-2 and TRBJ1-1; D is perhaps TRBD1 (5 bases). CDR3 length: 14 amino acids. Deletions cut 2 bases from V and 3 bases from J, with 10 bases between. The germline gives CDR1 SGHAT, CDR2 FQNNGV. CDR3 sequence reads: CASSLFRGDTEAFF. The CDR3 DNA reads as TGTGCCAGCAGCTTATTCCGGGGGGACACTGAAGCTTTCTTT.

In DNA form, the CDR3 reads TGTGCCAGCAGCTTAGGGACAGCACTTCCCTACGAGCAGTACTTC. Its translation is CASSLGTALPYEQYF. The V gene is TRBV13, the J gene TRBJ2-7, with D possibly TRBD1 on 5 matching bases. The CDR3 has 15 amino acids. V was shortened by 0 bases and J by 2 bases, with 11 bases between the two germline ends. Germline V lookup: CDR1 PRHDT, CDR2 FYEKMQ (reference sequence).

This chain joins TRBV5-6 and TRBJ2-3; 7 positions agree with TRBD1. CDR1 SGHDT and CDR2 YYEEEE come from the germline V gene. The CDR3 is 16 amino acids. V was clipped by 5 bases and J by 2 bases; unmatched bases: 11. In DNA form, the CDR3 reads TGTGCCAGCAGTCGCGTGGTAGGGGGCTTCACAGATACGCAGTATTTT. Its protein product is CASSRVVGGFTDTQYF. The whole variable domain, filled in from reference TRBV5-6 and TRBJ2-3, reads DAGVTQSPTHLIKTRGQQVTLRCSPKSGHDTVSWYQQALGQGPQFIFQYYEEEERQRGNFPDRFSGHQFPNYSSELNVNALLLGDSALYLCASSRVVGGFTDTQYFGPGTRLTVL.

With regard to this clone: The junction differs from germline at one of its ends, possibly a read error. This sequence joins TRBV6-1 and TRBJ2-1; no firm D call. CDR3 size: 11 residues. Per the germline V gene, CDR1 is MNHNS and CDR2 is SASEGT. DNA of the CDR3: TGTGCCAGCAGTGAAGGTTTTGAGGAGTTCTTC. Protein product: CASSEGFEEFF.

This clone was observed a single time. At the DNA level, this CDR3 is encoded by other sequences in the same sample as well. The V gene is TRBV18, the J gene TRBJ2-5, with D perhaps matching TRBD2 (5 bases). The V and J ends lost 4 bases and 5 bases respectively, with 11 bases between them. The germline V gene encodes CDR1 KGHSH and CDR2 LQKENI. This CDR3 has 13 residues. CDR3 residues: CASSRAGEETQYF. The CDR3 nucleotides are TGTGCCAGCTCACGTGCCGGGGAGGAGACCCAGTACTTC.

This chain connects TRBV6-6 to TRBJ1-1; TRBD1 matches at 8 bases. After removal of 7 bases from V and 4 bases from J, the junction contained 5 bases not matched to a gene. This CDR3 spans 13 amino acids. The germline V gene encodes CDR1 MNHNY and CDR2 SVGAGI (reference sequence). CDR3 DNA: TGTGCCAGCATTTGGACAGGGAGCACTGAAGCTTTCTTT. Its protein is CASIWTGSTEAFF.

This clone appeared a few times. CDR3 sequence reads: CAITSDRVRSYEQYF. CDR3 bases: TGTGCCATCACTTCGGACAGGGTCAGGTCCTACGAGCAGTACTTC. The chain combines TRBV10-3 with TRBJ2-7; 8 positions agree with TRBD1. The V and J ends lost 7 bases and 1 base, in that order; junction bases with no gene match: 9. Germline V CDR1 and CDR2: ENHRY, SYGVKD. This CDR3 is built from 15 residues.

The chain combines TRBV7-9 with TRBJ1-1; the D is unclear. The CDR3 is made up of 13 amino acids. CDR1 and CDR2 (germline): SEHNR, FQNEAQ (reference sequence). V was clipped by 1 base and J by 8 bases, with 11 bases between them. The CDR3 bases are TGTGCCAGCAGCTTAGTACAGCAAGGGGAAGCTTTCTTT. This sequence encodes CASSLVQQGEAFF.

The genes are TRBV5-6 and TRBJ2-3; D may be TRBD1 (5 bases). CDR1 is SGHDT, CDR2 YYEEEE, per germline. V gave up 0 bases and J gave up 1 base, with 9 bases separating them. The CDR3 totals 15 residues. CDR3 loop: CASSLAGLRTDTQYF. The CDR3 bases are TGTGCCAGCAGCTTGGCAGGGCTCCGCACAGATACGCAGTATTTT.